This TCR beta chain emerged from a study of T cell responses to AZD1222 COVID-19 vaccine. Study-wide context: Some second doses came at about 4 weeks and others at about 12 weeks; these were pooled.

Regarding the study as a whole: CD4 TCRs covered the whole spike, strongest at regions 160-218 and 743-854. Repertoire sampling was restricted to post-peak T cell response timepoints.

The germline V gene encodes CDR1 MNHEY and CDR2 SMNVEV (reference sequence). The CDR3 extends over 15 amino acids. The V gene lost 0 bases and the J gene lost 5 bases, with 13 bases spanning the gap. TCRdb's copy holds only in-frame clones and misses some; the assay was immunoSEQ multiplex PCR. The table has approximately 94,000 clones, around 90% seen once. With regard to this clone: As yet, its antigen is unknown.

Source: peripheral blood, taken on day 0 of AZD1222 vaccination. The sequence was obtained from an adult in good health. V is TRBV27 and J is TRBJ1-1; D not resolved. The CDR3 region has the DNA TGTGCCAGCAGTTTATCAATTTCTGGCTTTACTGAAGCTTTCTTT. It codes for CASSLSISGFTEAFF.